The sample holds a few counts of the clone carrying this TCR beta chain. Its target is unknown. These data originate in a study of early T cells in non-severe SARS-CoV-2 infection. Study details: It was bulk RNA from unsorted whole blood that was sequenced, and the chains were unpaired.

The CDR3 is made up of 16 amino acids. V lost 0 bases, J lost 2 bases, and 4 bases stayed unmatched. Germline V gives CDR1 SGDLS, CDR2 YYNGEE. Study observations and caveats: VDJdb-based matching was biased toward anti-spike CD8 responses and missed private and CD4 specificities.

Individual cDNA molecules were tagged with unique molecular identifiers, the study reported. TCRdb used MiXCR to reprocess the 5' RACE reads, holding one entry per CDR3 protein. The sample carries tens of thousands of distinct CDR3 sequences, 3.5% to 5.5% recorded once. The rearrangement joins TRBV9 to TRBJ2-1, with TRBD2 matching over 8 bases. This receptor was identified in an adult who was a healthcare worker with PCR-confirmed SARS-CoV-2 infection or an uninfected control (not recorded which). Sequencing was performed on whole blood. CDR3 bases: TGTGCCAGCAGCGTAGTGGGTAGCGGGACCTACAATGAGCAGTTCTTC. Translation: CASSVVGSGTYNEQFF.